The 28 T cell receptor beta chains given below trace back to one sample, sequenced in a study of T cell responses to AZD1222 COVID-19 vaccine. The repertoire was sequenced with immunoSEQ multiplex PCR; TCRdb's copy has only in-frame clones and lacks some. The sample lists roughly 55,000 clones, 87% seen once, with 3.5% to 4% in the top ten. This material consisted of peripheral blood, taken on day 0 of AZD1222 vaccination. The source is an adult in good health.

A few counts support this clone. This chain links TRBV7-9 with TRBJ2-2; 11 bases agree with TRBD2. The CDR3 covers 15 residues. V shed 2 bases and J 5 bases; nucleotides not matched to a gene: 1. Germline assignment: CDR1 SEHNR and CDR2 FQNEAQ (reference sequence). CDR3 nucleotides: TGTGCCAGCAGCTTACGACTAGCGGGGACCGGGGAGCTGTTTTTT. This encodes CASSLRLAGTGELFF.

J is TRBJ1-2 and V is TRBV28; 9 bases agree with TRBD1. V lost 4 bases, J lost 0 bases, and 3 bases stayed unmatched. The germline V gene encodes CDR1 MDHEN and CDR2 SYDVKM. There are 15 residues in the CDR3. The CDR3 DNA is TGTGCCAGCAGTTCTGGACAGGGGACTAACTATGGCTACACCTTC. It encodes CASSSGQGTNYGYTF.

The rearrangement uses TRBV11-3 and TRBJ2-2; D unresolved. This CDR3 contains 14 residues. The germline V and J ends were trimmed by 2 bases and 0 bases, with 4 bases remaining between them. Germline V CDR1 and CDR2: SGHNT, YENEEA. The DNA of the CDR3 is TGTGCCAGCAGCTTACTAGCGAACACCGGGGAGCTGTTTTTT. Translating gives CASSLLANTGELFF.

The rearrangement joins TRBV4-1 to TRBJ2-4; a possible D gene is TRBD1 (5 bases). V lost 0 bases and J 0 bases, leaving 9 bases between the germline ends. CDR1 is MGHRA and CDR2 is YSYEKL in the germline V gene. This CDR3 has 16 amino acids. The CDR3 reads CASSQDQGIAKNIQYF. The CDR3 DNA follows: TGCGCCAGCAGCCAAGATCAGGGTATAGCCAAAAACATTCAGTACTTC.

The chain employs TRBV6-5 and TRBJ2-6, with D perhaps TRBD1 (5 bases). This CDR3 is built from 15 residues. The ends were cut back, 5 bases at V and 4 bases at J, with 12 bases in the middle. The germline gives CDR1 MNHEY, CDR2 SVGAGI. The CDR3 DNA reads as TGTGCCAGCAGTCCCCATGCAGGGGGGGCCAACGTCCTGACTTTC. Encoded protein: CASSPHAGGANVLTF.

This chain links TRBV6-5 with TRBJ1-6, with TRBD1 matching over 9 bases. The CDR3 length is 13 residues. With V trimmed by 8 bases and J by 6 bases, 2 bases remained unmatched. Per the germline V gene, CDR1 is MNHEY and CDR2 is SVGAGI. The CDR3 sequence is CASGGQGNSPLHF. The CDR3 DNA sequence: TGTGCCAGCGGGGGACAGGGTAATTCACCCCTCCACTTT.

CDR3 bases: TGTGCCAGCAGCTTAGAGCGTCTAGCCAAAAACATTCAGTACTTC. Its translation is CASSLERLAKNIQYF. The chain joins TRBV7-2 to TRBJ2-4; no reliable D call. This CDR3 has 15 residues. Germline V gene sequence: CDR1 SGHTA, CDR2 FQGNSA. V shed 1 base and J shed 0 bases, with 7 bases lying between them.

The chain links TRBV19 to TRBJ1-1; D call uncertain. Trimming took 2 bases from V and 3 from J, leaving 1 base between them. CDR1 LNHDA and CDR2 SQIVND come from the germline V gene (reference sequence). The CDR3 spans 11 residues. Here the CDR3 reads CASSIYTEAFF. The CDR3 bases are TGTGCCAGTAGTATATACACTGAAGCTTTCTTT.

Only one count was recorded for this clone. CDR3 nucleotide sequence: TGTGCCTGGAGTGTAGGGTATTCGGCTAATGAAAAACTGTTTTTT. Its translation is CAWSVGYSANEKLFF. V is TRBV30 and J is TRBJ1-4; unclear D gene. V was cut by 0 bases and J by 3 bases, with 11 bases left in between. This CDR3 has 15 residues. Germline V gives CDR1 GTSNPN, CDR2 SVGIG (reference sequence).

The chain employs TRBV4-2 and TRBJ2-7, with a weak D call TRBD1 (6 bases). CDR3 length: 16 amino acids. V lost 2 bases and J lost 2, with 16 bases in between. CDR1 is LGHNA and CDR2 is YNFKEQ in the germline V gene. CDR3 nucleotides: TGTGCCAGCAGCCAACCTACCACGGGGACACCCTACGAGCAGTACTTC. Encoded protein: CASSQPTTGTPYEQYF.

The rearrangement links TRBV2 to TRBJ2-3, with a tentative D call TRBD2 (5 bases). With 3 bases removed from V and 4 bases from J, the gap between germline ends came to 11 bases. Per germline, CDR1 SNHLY and CDR2 FYNNEI. The CDR3 consists of 14 residues. The CDR3, as DNA: TGTGCCAGCAGTGAGGAGGATCGCCCAGATACGCAGTATTTT. Translated: CASSEEDRPDTQYF.

The genes are TRBV29-1 and TRBJ1-2; 12 bases agree with TRBD1. Germline V gives CDR1 SQVTM, CDR2 ANQGSEA. The trim removed 4 bases at V and 8 bases at J, leaving 8 bases unmatched. The CDR3 has 14 amino acids. CDR3 DNA sequence: TGCAGCGTTGTATCCGGGACAGGGGGCAAGGGCTACACCTTC. It yields the protein CSVVSGTGGKGYTF.

The chain is built from TRBV11-3 and TRBJ2-2; possibly TRBD1 for D (6 bases). CDR3 size: 14 residues. Germline values: CDR1 SGHNT, CDR2 YENEEA. Trimming shortened V by 6 bases and J by 0 bases, and 8 bases separated the two germline ends. DNA for the CDR3: TGTGCCAGCAGACAGGGATCGAACACCGGGGAGCTGTTTTTT. Its protein product is CASRQGSNTGELFF.

This sequence joins TRBV7-9 and TRBJ1-2; TRBD1 aligns across 9 bases. The length of the CDR3 is 14 residues. Trimming took 5 bases from V and 8 from J; bases not matched to a gene: 9. Germline CDR1 reads SEHNR; CDR2 reads FQNEAQ (reference sequence). The CDR3 spells CASSARTGEDGYTF. DNA of the CDR3: TGTGCCAGCAGCGCGCGGACAGGGGAGGACGGCTACACCTTC.

The rearrangement joins TRBV7-5 to TRBJ1-4; TRBD1, the table's D call, was not compared with the DNA. TRBV7-5 has pseudogene status. The CDR3 loop spans 17 amino acids. The CDR3: CARSDARGQGTNEKLFF. The CDR3 bases are TGTGCCAGAAGCGACGCTAGGGGACAGGGGACTAATGAAAAACTGTTTTTT.

This clone came up once. This chain links TRBV3-1 (or the pseudogene TRBV3-2) with TRBJ2-7, with D uncertain. The germline V and J ends were trimmed by 1 base and 1 base, with 5 bases remaining between them. The germline CDR1 and CDR2 sequences are LGHDT and YNNKEL (reference sequence). CDR3 size: 13 residues. CDR3 in amino acids: CASSQGVSYEQYF. The DNA for the CDR3 is TGTGCCAGCAGCCAAGGAGTGTCCTACGAGCAGTACTTC.

The chain carries TRBV30 and TRBJ2-7; a weak D match, TRBD1 (6 bases). Germline V lookup: CDR1 GTSNPN, CDR2 SVGIG (reference sequence). The V and J ends lost 2 bases and 3 bases respectively, with 17 bases between them. The CDR3 spans 15 residues. The CDR3 region is CAWSPPGRGLYEQYF. CDR3 DNA: TGTGCCTGGAGTCCTCCGGGCAGGGGTCTCTACGAGCAGTACTTC. Combining the CDR3 with reference TRBV30 and TRBJ2-7 gives the whole variable domain SQTIHQWPATLVQPVGSPLSLECTVEGTSNPNLYWYRQAAGRGLQLLFYSVGIGQISSEVPQNLSASRPQDRQFILSSKKLLLSDSGFYLCAWSPPGRGLYEQYFGPGTRLTVT.

The chain employs TRBV6-5 and TRBJ2-2; D may be TRBD1 or TRBD2 (6 bases each). The CDR3 length is 15 residues. V lost 2 bases and J 4 bases, leaving 11 bases between the germline ends. Looked up from germline, CDR1 is MNHEY and CDR2 is SVGAGI. CDR3 DNA: TGTGCCAGCAGTTACGCCGGGGGCCCCACCGGGGAGCTGTTTTTT. It specifies CASSYAGGPTGELFF.

The chain employs TRBV4-3 and TRBJ2-3; maybe TRBD1 (6 bases). The CDR3 is 15 amino acids. Trimming removed 1 base at V and 1 base at J, with 9 bases between. Germline assignment: CDR1 LGHNA and CDR2 YSLEER. This CDR3 reads CASSQAGHRTDTQYF. In DNA form, the CDR3 reads TGCGCCAGCAGCCAAGCGGGACACCGCACAGATACGCAGTATTTT.

Note on this clone: Other nucleotide sequences in the sample specify the same CDR3. The chain uses TRBV5-1 and TRBJ2-2; no firm D call. The germline V gene encodes CDR1 SGHRS and CDR2 YFSETQ. The V end lost 0 bases, the J end lost 0 bases, and 6 bases lay between the germline ends. The CDR3 is 15 amino acids. The CDR3, as DNA: TGCGCCAGCAGCTTGGACGGAACGAACACCGGGGAGCTGTTTTTT. Its translation: CASSLDGTNTGELFF. Filled out from reference TRBV5-1 and TRBJ2-2, the complete variable domain reads KAGVTQTPRYLIKTRGQQVTLSCSPISGHRSVSWYQQTPGQGLQFLFEYFSETQRNKGNFPGRFSGRQFSNSRSEMNVSTLELGDSALYLCASSLDGTNTGELFFGEGSRLTVL.

The chain links TRBV3-1 (or the pseudogene TRBV3-2) to TRBJ2-1; D not certain. Trimming removed 0 bases at V and 7 bases at J, with 7 bases between. This CDR3 has 13 residues. From germline, CDR1 is LGHDT and CDR2 YNNKEL (reference sequence). DNA of the CDR3: TGTGCCAGCAGCCAAGATAAGTGGAATGAGCAGTTCTTC. Residues: CASSQDKWNEQFF.

The chain has TRBV28 and TRBJ1-2, with D unresolved. Germline V gene data show CDR1 as MDHEN and CDR2 as SYDVKM. Trimming removed 3 bases at V and 5 bases at J, with 16 bases between. The CDR3 consists of 15 residues. CDR3 sequence (DNA): TGTGCCAGCAGTTTGGTAACAAAACTCTCATATGGCTACACCTTC. It specifies CASSLVTKLSYGYTF.

CDR3 bases: TGTGCCAGCAGTTCCTGGGCCGATCAGCCCCAGCATTTT. Its protein is CASSSWADQPQHF. This chain connects TRBV6-2 or TRBV6-3 to TRBJ1-5; D ambiguous. CDR3 length: 13 residues. The germline CDR1 and CDR2 sequences are MNHEY and SVGEGT. The germline V and J ends were trimmed by 4 bases and 5 bases, with 9 bases remaining between them.

This chain uses TRBV28 with TRBJ1-2, with TRBD1 identical over 8 bases. J was trimmed by 4 bases and V by 9 bases; bases with no gene match: 4. The CDR3 contains 12 residues. The V gene's germline CDR1 is MDHEN and CDR2 SYDVKM. The CDR3 nucleotides are TGTGCCAGTACCACAGGGGGCTATGGCTACACCTTC. Amino acids: CASTTGGYGYTF.

V usage is TRBV6-5 and J usage is TRBJ1-1, with unresolved D. The CDR3 loop spans 12 amino acids. Trimming removed 10 bases at V and 3 bases at J, with 12 bases between. Germline CDR1 and CDR2: MNHEY and SVGAGI. CDR3 residues: CATVDEYTEAFF. The CDR3 DNA is TGTGCCACCGTCGATGAGTACACTGAAGCTTTCTTT.

The chain uses TRBV6-1 and TRBJ1-2; the D is unclear. Germline CDR1 reads MNHNS; CDR2 reads SASEGT. V was pared by 3 bases and J by 0 bases, with 11 bases between. The CDR3 totals 15 residues. CDR3 sequence (DNA): TGTGCCAGCAGTGACCCAACGATTTCTAACTATGGCTACACCTTC. Amino acid sequence: CASSDPTISNYGYTF.

This clone appeared a single time. The rearrangement uses TRBV19 and TRBJ1-1; D gene ambiguous. This CDR3 has 13 amino acids. The germline V gene has CDR1 LNHDA and CDR2 SQIVND (reference sequence). V was shortened by 9 bases and J by 2 bases, with 13 bases between the two germline ends. The CDR3 region has the DNA TGTGCCAGCCGTTTCCCAACCAACACTGAAGCTTTCTTT. This sequence encodes CASRFPTNTEAFF.

The chain recombines TRBV5-6 with TRBJ2-7; D gene unclear. CDR1 is SGHDT, CDR2 YYEEEE, per germline. V shed 6 bases and J shed 2 bases, with 18 bases lying between them. This CDR3 spans 15 amino acids. Here the CDR3 reads CASNLRMTSAYEQYF. CDR3 in DNA: TGTGCCAGCAACCTCCGGATGACATCAGCCTACGAGCAGTACTTC. The complete variable domain, with remaining parts taken from reference TRBV5-6 and TRBJ2-7, reads DAGVTQSPTHLIKTRGQQVTLRCSPKSGHDTVSWYQQALGQGPQFIFQYYEEEERQRGNFPDRFSGHQFPNYSSELNVNALLLGDSALYLCASNLRMTSAYEQYFGPGTRLTVT.